Ten or more counts support the clone carrying this TCR beta chain. Its antigen is undetermined. CDR1 and CDR2 from the germline V gene are SGHRS and YFSETQ. V lost 5 bases, J lost 3 bases, and 11 bases lay in between. CDR3 length: 13 residues. This sample is part of a study of T-cell reconstitution after alpha-beta-depleted transplantation in children. As it was prepared, the TCRbeta library received unique molecular identifiers. TCRdb called the PCR reads again in MiXCR, with one record for every CDR3 protein. The profile shows roughly 70,000 distinct CDR3 sequences, roughly 4.9% of them singletons. Study conclusions and caveats: At one year after transplant, newly produced T cells mostly accounted for T-cell counts and diversity. Reported findings indicate that, about two months after transplant, alpha-beta T cells came from several hundred expanded clones, which were derived from non-depleted graft cells.

The chain joins TRBV5-1 to TRBJ2-5, with D possibly TRBD1 on 6 matching bases. This specimen consisted of PBMCs, mostly from graft donor cells, obtained 180 days after TCRalphabeta/CD19-depleted stem cell transplant. The source is a boy under two years old who had a stem cell transplant for acute myeloid leukemia, so the T cells may come from the graft donor. In DNA form, the CDR3 reads TGCGCCAGCAGGACAGGAATCGAAGAGACCCAGTACTTC. It codes for CASRTGIEETQYF. The whole variable domain, filled in from reference TRBV5-1 and TRBJ2-5, reads KAGVTQTPRYLIKTRGQQVTLSCSPISGHRSVSWYQQTPGQGLQFLFEYFSETQRNKGNFPGRFSGRQFSNSRSEMNVSTLELGDSALYLCASRTGIEETQYFGPGTRLLVL.